This TCR beta chain was sequenced during a study of cytomegalovirus exposure and HLA in healthy donors. In the study overall: The Caucasian-associated ancestry cluster held over 65% of more than 350 genotyped donors. Study-level findings and limits: It was reported in a later analysis that an Asian-associated ancestry cluster showed fewer N-insertions than the 666-donor mean. In a later analysis, at a false discovery rate of 0.05, roughly 17,000 TCR beta sequences matched HLA alleles. A later analysis found TCR association rates differed by HLA locus, highest for DRB1 and lowest for HLA-C.

The V segment lost 3 bases and the J segment 7 bases; nucleotides outside the gene matches: 7. Germline lookup yields CDR1 MNHNS and CDR2 SASEGT. The CDR3 extends over 15 amino acids. 60 Vbeta and 13 Jbeta primers were used in PCR. Data came from immunoSEQ multiplex PCR; TCRdb stores just in-frame clones and leaves some out. This repertoire shows 150,000 to 200,000 clones, around 81% found once; its top ten account for 1%. Comments on this clone: Antigen: not known.

The sample taken for sequencing was PBMCs. The J gene is TRBJ2-7, the V gene TRBV6-1; 12 bases line up with TRBD1. The source of this sequence is a woman aged 40 to 50 in good health and CMV-seronegative. The CDR3 spells CASSDKGQGAREQYF. The CDR3 DNA is TGTGCCAGCAGTGATAAGGGACAGGGGGCTCGGGAGCAGTACTTC.